The clone carrying this TCR beta chain appeared a few times. No antigen is known for it. Other DNA sequences in the same sample also yield this CDR3. PCR employed 60 Vbeta and 13 Jbeta primers. Per the original methods: The authors later counted roughly 77 million unique TCR beta chains, some 10 million of them shared. The data were produced by immunoSEQ multiplex PCR, yet TCRdb's version contains in-frame clones alone and is incomplete. Clonal size and the V and J genes are those of that table, whereas D and trimming came from the DNA. Among roughly 120,000 clones listed, around 60% were seen once. The source of the sample is a study of cytomegalovirus exposure and HLA in healthy donors. The CDR3 is made up of 14 amino acids. Germline CDR1 reads LNHDA; CDR2 reads SQIVND (reference sequence). Trimming at V came to 4 bases and at J to 1 base, leaving 1 base not matched to a gene. Findings of the study overall: A later analysis linked a missense variant in DCLRE1C to the trimming of TCR beta V and J genes. In most subjects, TCR beta sequences reportedly gave accurate predictions of HLA-A and HLA-B alleles.

The chain couples TRBV19 to TRBJ1-1; 9 positions match TRBD1. Input material: PBMCs. The receptor's source is a woman between 40 and 50 years old in good health and CMV-seropositive. The CDR3 bases are TGTGCCAGTAGTACGGGACAGGGGAACACTGAAGCTTTCTTT. Amino acids: CASSTGQGNTEAFF.